This T cell receptor (beta chain) was recorded in a study of cytomegalovirus exposure and HLA in healthy donors (dated by TCRdb to the late 2010s). With respect to the entire study: According to a later analysis, one platform produced both the 120 validation repertoires and the 720 or so repertoires of the first cohort. High-throughput TCR immunosequencing, statistical association of individual TCRs with disease status, and machine learning were combined to predict cytomegalovirus infection status. In addition to the first cohort of around 670 subjects, a separate validation cohort of about 120 different subjects was used. The study was designed to test whether signatures of past pathogen exposure could be identified by cataloging public T cell receptors. What the research found in general, with its limitations: A later analysis had no HLA typing for the validation cohort, so co-occurrence there was scored across all 110 or so repertoires. The study listed 150 to 200 TCR beta chains as associated with cytomegalovirus. Most TCR sequences were seen in very few donors, while some public TCRs were found in many individuals. A few of the identified cytomegalovirus-associated TCR beta chains were confirmed in vitro to be specific for cytomegalovirus antigens. The classifier was reported to diagnose cytomegalovirus status with high specificity and sensitivity in both the original and validation cohorts. The authors suggested that the approach could potentially be generalized to other disease states and immunological phenotypes. Subsequent analysis determined that TCRs grouped into clusters in the first cohort also showed a tendency toward co-occurrence across the 130 or so validation repertoires, and 85% to 95% of cluster scores exceeded 0.

From its cysteine to its phenylalanine, the CDR3 spans 14 amino acids. Just CDR3 DNA is preserved here, 42 bases in frame from base 1. The germline V and J ends show losses of 3 bases and 7 bases respectively, and no gene match explains 7 bases of the junction. CDR1 and CDR2 were assigned from the germline V gene as SGHDT and YYEEEE. Separate from the approximately 670-subject first cohort, the validation cohort of 90 to 150 subjects was the group to which the donors belonged. Receptor amplification or capture employed the immunoSEQ multiplex PCR assay. On the study's bioinformatics: To diagnose cytomegalovirus status from the catalog of TCR beta chain sequences, a statistical classification framework was built. The immuneACCESS repertoire file appears here via TCRdb, limited to in-frame rearrangements. These files lack a portion of the clones; in checked studies, under half of the deficit traces to unresolved V genes, and the cause of the others is not known. V and J calls and clone size are given by that table; D and trimming were obtained from the DNA. The sample includes tens of thousands of clones, with over 85% observed a single time. The ten top clones hold 8.4% of the sample.

Details on this clone: There is no known antigen for this receptor. Per-base qualities were not stored, and no clone one base away is much larger.

Source material: PBMCs. The chain is made from TRBV5-6 and TRBJ1-2, with TRBD1 identical over 9 junction bases. The source is a woman between 18 and 29 years old in good health and CMV-seropositive. The sequenced DNA is TGTGCCAGCAGCTGGGGACAGGGAGAAGGTGGCTACACCTTC. This encodes CASSWGQGEGGYTF.